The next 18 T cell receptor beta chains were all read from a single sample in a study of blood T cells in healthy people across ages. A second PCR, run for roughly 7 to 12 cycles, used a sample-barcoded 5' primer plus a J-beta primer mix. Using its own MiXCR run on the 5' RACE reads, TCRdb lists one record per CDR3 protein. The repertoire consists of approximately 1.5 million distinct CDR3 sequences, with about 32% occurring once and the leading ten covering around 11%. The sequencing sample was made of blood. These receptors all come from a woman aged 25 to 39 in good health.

CDR3 in amino acids: CATRETGSYEQYF. In nucleotides, the CDR3 is TGTGCCACCAGGGAAACCGGGAGCTACGAGCAGTACTTC. The chain recombines TRBV24-1 with TRBJ2-7, with a tentative D call TRBD2 (6 bases). From germline, CDR1 is KGHDR and CDR2 SFDVKD. V lost 7 bases and J lost 3, with 12 bases in between. There are 13 residues in the CDR3.

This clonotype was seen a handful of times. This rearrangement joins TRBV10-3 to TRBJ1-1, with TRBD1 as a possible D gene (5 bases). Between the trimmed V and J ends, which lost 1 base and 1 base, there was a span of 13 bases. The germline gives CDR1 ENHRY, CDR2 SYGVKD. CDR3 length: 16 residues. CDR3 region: CAISELRGWANTEAFF. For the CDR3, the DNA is TGTGCCATCAGTGAGTTACGGGGCTGGGCGAACACTGAAGCTTTCTTT.

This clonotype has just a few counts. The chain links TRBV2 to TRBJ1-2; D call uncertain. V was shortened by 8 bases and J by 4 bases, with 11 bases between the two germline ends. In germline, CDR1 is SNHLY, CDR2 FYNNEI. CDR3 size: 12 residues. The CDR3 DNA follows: TGTGCCAGCCGGCCCCTAGGCTATGGCTACACCTTC. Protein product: CASRPLGYGYTF.

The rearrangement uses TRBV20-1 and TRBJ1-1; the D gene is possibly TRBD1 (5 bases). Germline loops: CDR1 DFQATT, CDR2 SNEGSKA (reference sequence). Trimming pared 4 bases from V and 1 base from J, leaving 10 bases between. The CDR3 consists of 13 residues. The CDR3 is CSAKRGTNTEAFF. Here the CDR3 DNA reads TGCAGTGCTAAAAGAGGGACGAACACTGAAGCTTTCTTT.

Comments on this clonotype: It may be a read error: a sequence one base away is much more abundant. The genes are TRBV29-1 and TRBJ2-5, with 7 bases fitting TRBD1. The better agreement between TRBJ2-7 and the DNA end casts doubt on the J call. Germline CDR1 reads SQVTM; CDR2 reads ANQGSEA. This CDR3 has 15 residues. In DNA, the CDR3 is TGCAACGTTGAAGTCTTAGGGCAGGGGGCCTACGAGCAGTACTTC. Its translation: CNVEVLGQGAYEQYF.

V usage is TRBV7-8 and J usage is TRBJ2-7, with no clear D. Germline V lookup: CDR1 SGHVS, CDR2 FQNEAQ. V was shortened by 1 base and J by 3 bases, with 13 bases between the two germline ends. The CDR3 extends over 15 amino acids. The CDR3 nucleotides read TGTGCCAGCAGCTTAGTCCGGGCTAAATACTACGAGCAGTACTTC. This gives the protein CASSLVRAKYYEQYF.

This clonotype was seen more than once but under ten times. The CDR3 here is CASSPGTGEAFF. The DNA of the CDR3 is TGTGCCAGCAGTCCTGGGACAGGTGAAGCTTTCTTT. V gene TRBV27 combines with J gene TRBJ1-1; TRBD1 agrees at 8 bases. V gave up 5 bases and J gave up 7 bases; unmatched junction bases: 3. Germline CDR1 reads MNHEY; CDR2 reads SMNVEV (reference sequence). The CDR3 covers 12 residues.

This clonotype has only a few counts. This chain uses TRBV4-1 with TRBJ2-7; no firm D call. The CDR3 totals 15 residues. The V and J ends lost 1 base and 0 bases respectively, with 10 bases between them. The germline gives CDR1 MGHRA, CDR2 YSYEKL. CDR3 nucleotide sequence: TGCGCCAGCAGCCAAGCGACTCACAGCTCCTACGAGCAGTACTTC. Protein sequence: CASSQATHSSYEQYF.

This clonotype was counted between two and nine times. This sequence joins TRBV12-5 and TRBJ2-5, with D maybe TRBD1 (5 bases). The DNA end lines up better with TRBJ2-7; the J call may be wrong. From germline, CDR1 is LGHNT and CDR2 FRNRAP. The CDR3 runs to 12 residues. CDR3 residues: CAPRKGLLEQYF. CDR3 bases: TGTGCTCCCCGGAAGGGGCTCCTCGAGCAGTACTTC.

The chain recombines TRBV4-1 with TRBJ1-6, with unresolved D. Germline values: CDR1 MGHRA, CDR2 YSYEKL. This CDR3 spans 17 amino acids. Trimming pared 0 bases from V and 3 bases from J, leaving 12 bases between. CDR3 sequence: CASSQEMVPGYNSPLHF. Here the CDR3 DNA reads TGCGCCAGCAGCCAAGAGATGGTCCCAGGCTATAATTCACCCCTCCACTTT.

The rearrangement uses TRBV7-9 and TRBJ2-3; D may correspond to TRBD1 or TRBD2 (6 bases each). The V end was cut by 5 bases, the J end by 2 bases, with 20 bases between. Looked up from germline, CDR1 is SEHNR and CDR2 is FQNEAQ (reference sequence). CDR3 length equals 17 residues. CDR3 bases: TGTGCCAGCAGCGGGGGGCCAGCGGAGGATTCCACAGATACGCAGTATTTT. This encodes CASSGGPAEDSTDTQYF.

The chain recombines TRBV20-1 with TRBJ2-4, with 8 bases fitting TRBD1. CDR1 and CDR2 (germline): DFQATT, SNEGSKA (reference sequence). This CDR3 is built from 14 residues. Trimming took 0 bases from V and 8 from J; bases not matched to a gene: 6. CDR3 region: CSARDRDRKDIQYF. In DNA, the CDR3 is TGCAGTGCTAGAGACCGGGACAGGAAGGACATTCAGTACTTC.

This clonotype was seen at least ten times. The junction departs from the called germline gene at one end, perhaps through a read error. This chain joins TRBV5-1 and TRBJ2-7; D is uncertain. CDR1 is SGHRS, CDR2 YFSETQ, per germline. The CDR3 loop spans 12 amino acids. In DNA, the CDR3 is TGTGCCAGCAGTTTCGACCGTTACGAGCAGTACTTC. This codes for CASSFDRYEQYF. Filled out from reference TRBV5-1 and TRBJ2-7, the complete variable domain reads KAGVTQTPRYLIKTRGQQVTLSCSPISGHRSVSWYQQTPGQGLQFLFEYFSETQRNKGNFPGRFSGRQFSNSRSEMNVSTLELGDSALYLCASSFDRYEQYFGPGTRLTVT.

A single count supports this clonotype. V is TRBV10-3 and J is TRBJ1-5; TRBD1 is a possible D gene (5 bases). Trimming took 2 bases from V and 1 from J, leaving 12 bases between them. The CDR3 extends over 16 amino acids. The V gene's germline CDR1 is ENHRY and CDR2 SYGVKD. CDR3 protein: CAISENPGSSNQPQHF. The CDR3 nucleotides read TGTGCCATCAGTGAGAATCCAGGGTCGAGCAATCAGCCCCAGCATTTT.

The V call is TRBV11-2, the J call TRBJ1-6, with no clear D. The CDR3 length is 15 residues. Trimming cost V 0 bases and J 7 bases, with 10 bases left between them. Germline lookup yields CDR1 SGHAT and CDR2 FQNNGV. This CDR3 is CASSLDRLENSPLHF. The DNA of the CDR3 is TGTGCCAGCAGCTTAGATAGGTTAGAGAATTCACCCCTCCACTTT.

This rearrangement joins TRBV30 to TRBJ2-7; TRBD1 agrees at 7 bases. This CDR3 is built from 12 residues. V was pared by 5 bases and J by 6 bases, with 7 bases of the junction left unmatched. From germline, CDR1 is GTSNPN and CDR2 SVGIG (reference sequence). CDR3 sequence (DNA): TGTGCCTGGGCCCGACAGGGTAGCGAGCAGTACTTC. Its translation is CAWARQGSEQYF.

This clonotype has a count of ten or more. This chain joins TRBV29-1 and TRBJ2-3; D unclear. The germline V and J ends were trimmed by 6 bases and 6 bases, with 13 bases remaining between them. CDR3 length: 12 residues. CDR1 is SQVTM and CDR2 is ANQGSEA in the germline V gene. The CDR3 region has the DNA TGCAGCGTGACTTGGAGTGGGGATACGCAGTATTTT. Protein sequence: CSVTWSGDTQYF.

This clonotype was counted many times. The CDR3 region has the DNA TGCAGTCCGTCGGGTTCAGGGGGCGAAGAGACCCAGTACTTC. Its translation is CSPSGSGGEETQYF. The rearrangement uses TRBV20-1 and TRBJ2-5; TRBD1 matches at 8 bases. The CDR3 consists of 14 residues. CDR1 and CDR2 from the germline V gene are DFQATT and SNEGSKA (reference sequence). The V segment lost 8 bases and the J segment 3 bases; nucleotides outside the gene matches: 11.